These 10 T cell receptor beta chains came from one sample sequenced in a study of T-cell reconstitution after alpha-beta-depleted transplantation in children. Unique molecular identifiers were incorporated during preparation of the TCRbeta library. TCRdb reanalysed the PCR reads using MiXCR and keeps one entry per CDR3 protein. The sample records fewer than 750,000 distinct CDR3 sequences, 20% to 25% being singletons. The sample here was PBMCs, mostly from graft donor cells, taken 360 days after TCRalphabeta/CD19-depleted stem cell transplant. The source of these receptors is a boy under two years old who had a stem cell transplant for acute myeloid leukemia, so the T cells may come from the graft donor.

This chain uses TRBV18 with TRBJ1-6; 8 bases match TRBD1. Germline loops: CDR1 KGHSH, CDR2 LQKENI. The J segment lost 7 bases and the V segment lost 5 bases, leaving 7 bases of the junction unmatched. CDR3 length: 15 amino acids. CDR3 loop: CASSASGDRNSPLHF. As DNA, the CDR3 is TGTGCCAGCTCAGCGTCGGGGGACAGGAATTCACCCCTCCACTTT.

The chain employs TRBV19 and TRBJ2-7, with D unresolved. The CDR3 consists of 14 residues. CDR1 and CDR2 from the germline V gene are LNHDA and SQIVND (reference sequence). Trimming stripped 4 bases from V and 2 bases from J, with 12 bases between. The CDR3, as DNA: TGTGCCAGTAGTACAACCACGACACCCTACGAGCAGTACGTC. As protein: CASSTTTTPYEQYV.

V gene TRBV12-3 or TRBV12-4 combines with J gene TRBJ2-5; TRBD1 agrees at 8 bases. The junction had 5 bases not matched to a gene; V was cut back by 5 bases and J by 6 bases. The CDR3 is 13 residues long. The CDR3 is CASSRQGFKTQYF. The CDR3 DNA follows: TGTGCCAGCAGTAGACAGGGGTTCAAGACCCAGTACTTC.

This clonotype was detected only a few times. The CDR3 loop reads CASSLAVGQNEQFF. CDR3 nucleotide sequence: TGTGCCAGCAGCTTAGCGGTGGGACAGAATGAGCAGTTCTTC. The chain combines TRBV7-9 with TRBJ2-1; 7 bases are shared with TRBD1. Germline V CDR1 and CDR2: SEHNR, FQNEAQ (reference sequence). Trimming took 0 bases from V and 7 from J; bases not matched to a gene: 3. The CDR3 extends over 14 amino acids.

The CDR3 bases are TGTGCCAGCAGCCAAGATCAGGGGTCGCCCACAGATACGCAGTATTTT. Its protein is CASSQDQGSPTDTQYF. V is TRBV14 and J is TRBJ2-3, with D possibly TRBD1 on 6 matching bases. Trimming shortened V by 0 bases and J by 2 bases, and 12 bases separated the two germline ends. The length of the CDR3 is 16 residues. Germline CDR1 SGHDN, CDR2 FVKESK.

The V gene is TRBV7-2, the J gene TRBJ2-7; D may match TRBD1 or TRBD2 (5 bases each). Trimming took off 1 base at V and 7 bases at J, with 14 bases between the two ends. CDR1 is SGHTA and CDR2 is FQGNSA in the germline V gene. This CDR3 is 14 amino acids long. The CDR3: CASSLDRDPREQYF. CDR3 in DNA: TGTGCCAGCAGCTTAGACCGGGACCCAAGGGAGCAGTACTTC.

This clonotype was recorded at least ten times. V usage is TRBV20-1 and J usage is TRBJ2-1; no clear D gene. This CDR3 has 15 amino acids. The V end was cut by 6 bases, the J end by 0 bases, with 15 bases between. Germline assignment: CDR1 DFQATT and CDR2 SNEGSKA (reference sequence). Here the CDR3 reads CSAILAARSYNEQFF. DNA of the CDR3: TGCAGTGCCATATTAGCAGCTCGCTCCTACAATGAGCAGTTCTTC.

The chain combines TRBV4-2 with TRBJ1-1; D might be TRBD1 (5 bases). Between the trimmed V and J ends, which lost 0 bases and 4 bases, there was a span of 15 bases. The CDR3 loop spans 16 amino acids. Germline assignment: CDR1 LGHNA and CDR2 YNFKEQ. CDR3 bases: TGTGCCAGCAGCCAAGACTTATTGGGGGGGTCCACTGAAGCTTTCTTT. This codes for CASSQDLLGGSTEAFF.

Many counts were recorded for this clonotype. This chain links TRBV5-1 with TRBJ2-5; 9 nucleotides agree with TRBD1. V lost 3 bases and J lost 1; bases outside the gene matches: 4. The CDR3 is made up of 15 amino acids. CDR1 is SGHRS, CDR2 YFSETQ, per germline. CDR3 in amino acids: CASSSGTGSQETQYF. CDR3 bases: TGCGCCAGCAGCTCGGGGACAGGGAGCCAAGAGACCCAGTACTTC.

The chain carries TRBV18 and TRBJ2-5; 9 nucleotides line up with TRBD1. V shed 3 bases, J shed 4 bases, and the junction held 9 bases outside the gene matches. This CDR3 region has 16 residues. Germline V gives CDR1 KGHSH, CDR2 LQKENI. CDR3 sequence reads: CASSPQPGTGRETQYF. CDR3 sequence (DNA): TGTGCCAGCTCACCGCAACCCGGGACAGGGAGAGAGACCCAGTACTTC.